The present entry profiles one T cell receptor (beta chain) with its context. Its antigen remains unidentified. The naive CD8 population came from CD45RO-negative cells selected for CCR7, without terminally differentiated effector memory CD45RA+ cells. These data come from a study of shared clonotypes between healthy human individuals. The authors split each subset's genomic DNA evenly across several immunoSEQ plates. TCRdb's copy holds only in-frame clones and misses some; the assay was immunoSEQ multiplex PCR. The sample has around 2,000,000 clones; 85% to 95% are singletons. Study findings and constraints: Among the subsets, naive ones generally showed larger estimated richness than memory ones. When compared with the clonotypes that were shared by all four sorted-subset donors, the non-shared clonotypes turned out to have lower generation probabilities. Although depth was large, rarefaction showed that sequencing of the sorted subsets was incomplete.

The sequence came from a man in his late teens or twenties in good health. Some clones in this sample may be carry-over from other donors' samples. Source material: naive CD8+ T cells from PBMCs.

DNA for the CDR3: TGTGCCAGCAGTGATTTAAGAGGGACAGGGGGCAATCAGCCCCAGCATTTT. Protein product: CASSDLRGTGGNQPQHF. The V gene is TRBV6-1, the J gene TRBJ1-5, with 10 bases aligning to TRBD1. Germline V gives CDR1 MNHNS, CDR2 SASEGT. V shed 3 bases, J shed 2 bases, and the junction held 7 bases outside the gene matches. The CDR3 is 17 residues long.